The 11 T cell receptor beta chains presented below share a single source sample, sequenced in a study of T cells after yellow fever vaccination (dated by TCRdb to the late 2010s). In light of the paper, this sample's treatment or condition label describes: live attenuated yellow fever vaccine strain. Library preparation was by 5' RACE. The sequencer listed for this sample is Illumina HiSeq 2500. TCRdb trimmed public reads at Q25 via fastp, called clones via MiXCR and kept in-frame beta chains. Rows are combined by CDR3 protein, so each entry shows the most common genes and DNA. The sample has 150,000 or so distinct CDR3 sequences on record, roughly 6.7% of them singletons. Jointly, the top ten make up approximately 0.64% of the sample. Sequencing was performed on CD4+ T cells sorted from PBMCs, taken 10 days after the yellow fever booster vaccination. The receptors were sampled from a man aged 25 to 40 who received the YFV17D yellow fever vaccine.

This clonotype was recorded many times. The rearrangement links TRBV6-4 to TRBJ2-2; 7 positions match TRBD1. Germline CDR1 reads MRHNA; CDR2 reads SNTAGT. Trimming cost V 4 bases and J 3 bases; bases outside gene matches: 8. The CDR3 has 16 amino acids. This CDR3 reads CASSVGYRGDTGELFF. The CDR3 bases are TGTGCCAGCAGTGTCGGGTACAGGGGAGACACCGGGGAGCTGTTTTTT.

This clonotype has at least ten counts. This chain links TRBV29-1 with TRBJ2-5; D gene unclear. The CDR3 is 10 amino acids. Germline V gives CDR1 SQVTM, CDR2 ANQGSEA. With 4 bases removed from V and 5 bases from J, the gap between germline ends came to 5 bases. CDR3 nucleotide sequence: TGCAGCGTTGTAAGGGAGACCCAGTACTTC. The encoded protein is CSVVRETQYF.

This clonotype was counted many times. This rearrangement joins TRBV18 to TRBJ2-1, with D uncertain. CDR1 and CDR2 (germline): KGHSH, LQKENI. The CDR3 covers 14 residues. The V and J ends lost 3 bases and 4 bases respectively, with 10 bases between them. The CDR3 protein is CASSPLAAYNEQFF. In DNA form, the CDR3 reads TGTGCCAGCTCACCTCTTGCGGCGTACAATGAGCAGTTCTTC.

The sample holds a few counts of this clonotype. The gene calls are TRBV12-3 or TRBV12-4 and TRBJ2-1, with TRBD1 as a possible D gene (6 bases). The length of the CDR3 is 14 residues. V lost 6 bases and J lost 2, with 11 bases in between. CDR3 nucleotide sequence: TGTGCCAGCAGCTTGACAGGCCCCTACAATGAGCAGTTCTTC. Translation gives CASSLTGPYNEQFF.

This clonotype was seen at least ten times. The rearrangement links TRBV20-1 to TRBJ1-1; TRBD1 matches 8 bases. The CDR3 is made up of 14 amino acids. CDR1 and CDR2 from the germline V gene are DFQATT and SNEGSKA (reference sequence). The J segment lost 4 bases and the V segment lost 2 bases, leaving 6 bases of the junction unmatched. In nucleotides, the CDR3 is TGCAGTGCTAGACCGCAACAGGGGGTCACTGAAGCTTTCTTT. This sequence encodes CSARPQQGVTEAFF.

This clonotype has at least ten counts. The chain employs TRBV7-3 and TRBJ2-6, with D perhaps given as TRBD1 or TRBD2 (6 bases each). This CDR3 has 17 amino acids. Germline lookup yields CDR1 SGHTA and CDR2 FQGTGA. Trimming removed 1 base from V and 0 bases from J, with 10 bases in between. CDR3 DNA sequence: TGTGCCAGCAGCTTAAGCGGGACAACCTCTGGGGCCAACGTCCTGACTTTC. Amino acids: CASSLSGTTSGANVLTF.

This clonotype was seen ten or more times. The V gene is TRBV7-9, the J gene TRBJ2-5, with 7 bases that match TRBD2. Germline values: CDR1 SEHNR, CDR2 FQNEAQ (reference sequence). V lost 0 bases and J lost 1; bases outside the gene matches: 5. The CDR3 has 16 amino acids. Here the CDR3 DNA reads TGTGCCAGCAGCTTAGCCCTTAGCGGGTCCCAAGAGACCCAGTACTTC. This translates into CASSLALSGSQETQYF.

This clonotype has at least ten counts. The chain is built from TRBV6-2 or TRBV6-3 and TRBJ2-7; no reliable D call. Looked up from germline, CDR1 is MNHEY and CDR2 is SVGEGT. The CDR3 spans 14 residues. Trimming cost V 4 bases and J 2 bases, with 12 bases left between them. The CDR3 reads CASSSSGLAYEQYF. The DNA for the CDR3 is TGTGCCAGCAGTTCTTCTGGGCTCGCCTACGAGCAGTACTTC.

This clonotype was recorded many times. The chain recombines TRBV29-1 with TRBJ2-7; TRBD2 is a possible D gene (5 bases). V was trimmed by 3 bases and J by 1 base, leaving 7 bases between them. This CDR3 is 12 amino acids long. Germline V gene data show CDR1 as SQVTM and CDR2 as ANQGSEA. The CDR3 spells CSVDGDSYEQYF. The CDR3 region has the DNA TGCAGCGTTGACGGGGATTCCTACGAGCAGTACTTC.

This clonotype was recorded many times. The J gene is TRBJ2-5, the V gene TRBV15, with 7 bases aligning to TRBD2. Germline assignment: CDR1 LNHNV and CDR2 YYDKDF (reference sequence). The ends lost 7 bases at V and 5 bases at J; junction bases unmatched: 13. The CDR3 is 15 residues long. The CDR3 DNA reads TGTGCCACCACCACCAGCGGCGGGAGTGGGGAGACCCAGTACTTC. This encodes CATTTSGGSGETQYF.

The J gene is TRBJ2-5, the V gene TRBV6-5; D gene uncertain. The ends were cut back, 0 bases at V and 5 bases at J, with 13 bases in the middle. Germline values: CDR1 MNHEY, CDR2 SVGAGI. This CDR3 region has 15 residues. CDR3 DNA: TGTGCCAGCAGTTACTCGAGACCTGAGGACGAGACCCAGTACTTC. Its translation is CASSYSRPEDETQYF.